This T cell receptor beta chain was profiled in a study of T cells in localized non-small cell lung cancer. Study-level points and caveats: Turning up in adjacent lung were a median approximately 60 of the top 100 tumor clones. Exceeding tumor, uninvolved adjacent lung had the highest T cell clonality.

Germline assignment: CDR1 LGHNA and CDR2 YSLEER. V lost 0 bases and J lost 4, with 12 bases in between. The CDR3 spans 15 residues. The data were produced by immunoSEQ multiplex PCR, yet TCRdb's version contains in-frame clones alone and is incomplete. The sample lists tens of thousands of clones, around 90% occurring once. This clone was counted a single time. Its specificity is unknown. Sequences were derived from peripheral blood, sampled before any cancer treatment. V usage is TRBV4-3 and J usage is TRBJ1-2, with D tentatively TRBD1 (5 bases). This receptor was obtained from a woman aged 40 to 75 with stage I lung adenocarcinoma. CDR3 region: CASSQEPGQGYGYTF. CDR3 in DNA: TGCGCCAGCAGCCAAGAACCGGGTCAGGGCTATGGCTACACCTTC.